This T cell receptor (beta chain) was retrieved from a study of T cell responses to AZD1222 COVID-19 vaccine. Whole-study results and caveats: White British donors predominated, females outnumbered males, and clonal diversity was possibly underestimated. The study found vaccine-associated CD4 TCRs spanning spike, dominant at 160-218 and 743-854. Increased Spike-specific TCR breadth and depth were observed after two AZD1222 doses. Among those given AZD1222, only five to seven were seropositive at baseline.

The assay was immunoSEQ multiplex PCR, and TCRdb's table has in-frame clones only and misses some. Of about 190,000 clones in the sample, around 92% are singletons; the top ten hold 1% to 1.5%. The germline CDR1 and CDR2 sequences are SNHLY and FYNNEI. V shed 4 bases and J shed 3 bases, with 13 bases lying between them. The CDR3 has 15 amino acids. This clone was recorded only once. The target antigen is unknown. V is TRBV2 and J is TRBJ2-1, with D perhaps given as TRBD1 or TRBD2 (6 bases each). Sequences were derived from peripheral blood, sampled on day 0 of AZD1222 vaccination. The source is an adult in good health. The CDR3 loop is CASSVQGGIYNEQFF. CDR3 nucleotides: TGTGCCAGCAGTGTACAGGGAGGTATCTACAATGAGCAGTTCTTC.